This T cell receptor (beta chain) was sequenced during a study of cytomegalovirus exposure and HLA in healthy donors. General observations from the study: No immune exposure information besides CMV serostatus was available.

13 Jbeta primers and 60 Vbeta primers were used for the PCR. Only in-frame clones appear in the TCRdb table, and some are missing; sequencing was by immunoSEQ multiplex PCR. The sample shows 100,000 to 140,000 clones, around three quarters of them seen only once. Worth noting for this clone: The antigen remains undetermined.

Sequencing was carried out using PBMCs. This receptor was obtained from a male donor in good health and CMV-seronegative.

CDR3 bases: TGTGCCCCCGGAGGGGAGGACGCCCAGCGCACAGATACGCAGTATTTT. This codes for CAPGGEDAQRTDTQYF. The V gene is TRBV28, the J gene TRBJ2-3; D may be TRBD2 (6 bases). The V gene lost 11 bases and the J gene lost 1 base, with 22 bases spanning the gap. In germline, CDR1 is MDHEN, CDR2 SYDVKM. The CDR3 has 16 residues.